This T cell receptor beta chain was obtained from a study of CD8 T cells in Susac syndrome. A quantity of about 0.45 to 1 ug RNA underwent reverse transcription using random hexamers. The method of amplification for TCR beta CDR3 was immunoSEQ multiplex PCR, covering 54 Vbeta and 13 Jbeta. TCRdb passed the immunoSEQ multiplex PCR reads through MiXCR, listing each CDR3 protein once. The sample shows 75,000 to 95,000 distinct CDR3 sequences, roughly 91% of them seen only once. The CDR3 is 14 residues long. CDR1 and CDR2 from the germline V gene are DFQATT and SNEGSKA (reference sequence). J gave up 8 bases and V 0 bases, and 9 bases lay outside the gene matches. The study sequenced TCR beta in blood CD8+ and CD4+ T cells.

This chain joins TRBV20-1 and TRBJ1-2, with 7 positions matching TRBD1. Sequencing was performed on CD8+ T cells from PBMCs. The sequence derives from a human donor with multiple sclerosis. The CDR3 DNA sequence: TGCAGTGCTAGAGATCGAAAGACAGGGCAAGGCTACACCTTC. As protein: CSARDRKTGQGYTF.